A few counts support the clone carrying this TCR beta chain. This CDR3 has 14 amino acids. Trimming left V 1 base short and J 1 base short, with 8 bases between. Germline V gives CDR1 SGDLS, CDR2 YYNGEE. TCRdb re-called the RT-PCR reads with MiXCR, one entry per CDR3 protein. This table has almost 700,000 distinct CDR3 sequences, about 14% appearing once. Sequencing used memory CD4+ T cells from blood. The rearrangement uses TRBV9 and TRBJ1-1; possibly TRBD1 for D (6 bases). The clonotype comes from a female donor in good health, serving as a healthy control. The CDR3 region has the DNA TGTGCCAGCAGCGTATTGGGGGCGAACACTGAAGCTTTCTTT. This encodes CASSVLGANTEAFF. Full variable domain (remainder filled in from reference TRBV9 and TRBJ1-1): DSGVTQTPKHLITATGQRVTLRCSPRSGDLSVYWYQQSLDQGLQFLIQYYNGEERAKGNILERFSAQQFPDLHSELNLSSLELGDSALYFCASSVLGANTEAFFGQGTRLTVV.